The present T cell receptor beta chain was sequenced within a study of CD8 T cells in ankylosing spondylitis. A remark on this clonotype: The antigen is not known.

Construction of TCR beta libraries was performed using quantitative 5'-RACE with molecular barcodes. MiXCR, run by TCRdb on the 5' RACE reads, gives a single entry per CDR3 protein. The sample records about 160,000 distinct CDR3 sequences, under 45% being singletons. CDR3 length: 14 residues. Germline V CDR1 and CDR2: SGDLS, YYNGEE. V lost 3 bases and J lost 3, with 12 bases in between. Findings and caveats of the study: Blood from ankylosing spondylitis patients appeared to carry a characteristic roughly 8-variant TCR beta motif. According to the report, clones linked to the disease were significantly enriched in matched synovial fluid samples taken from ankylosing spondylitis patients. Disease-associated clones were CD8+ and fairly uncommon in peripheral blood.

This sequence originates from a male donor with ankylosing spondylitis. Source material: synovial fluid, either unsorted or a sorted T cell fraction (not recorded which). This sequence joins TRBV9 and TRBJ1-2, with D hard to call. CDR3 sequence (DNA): TGTGCCAGCAGCGCTGGGGAGCCACACTATGGCTACACCTTC. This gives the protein CASSAGEPHYGYTF.